This is a list of T cell receptor beta chains from one sample in a study of blood T cell repertoires in COVID-19. Profiling relied on immunoSEQ multiplex PCR, and the TCRdb table lists in-frame clones only, not all of them. The data contain 250,000 to 350,000 clones, around 89% of them singletons. The sequenced material came from peripheral blood. These receptors were obtained from a woman in her sixties with acute or convalescent COVID-19. Both conserved end residues are part of each CDR3. The D gene is left open where the match is weak. Size tells how often a clone was seen (once, few, many) or the class of an expanded clone, and some rows leave it out.

v_gene	j_gene	abundance	d_gene	CDR3nt	CDR3aa
TRBV3-1/TRBV3-2	TRBJ1-1	-	-	TGTGCCAGCAGCCAATTGGTCAGGGGAAAAACTGAAGCTTTCTTT	CASSQLVRGKTEAFF
TRBV2	TRBJ2-1	once	TRBD2	TGTGCCAGCAGGGCGACTAGCGGGGGGGGGAATGAGCAGTTCTTC	CASRATSGGGNEQFF
TRBV2	TRBJ1-2	-	-	TGTGCCAGCACTATCGGGGGGAGAGATGGCTACACCTTC	CASTIGGRDGYTF
TRBV19	TRBJ1-6	-	-	TGTGCCAGTAGTGTGGACACCAATTCACCCCTCCACTTT	CASSVDTNSPLHF
TRBV5-1	TRBJ1-3	many	-	TGCGCCAGCAGCTTACAATCTGGAAACACCATATATTTT	CASSLQSGNTIYF
TRBV5-1	TRBJ2-7	-	-	TGCGCCAGCAGCCGAGGGGGATCGGAATACGAGCAGTACTTC	CASSRGGSEYEQYF
TRBV2	TRBJ1-5	-	TRBD1	TGTGCCAGCAGTGACACGGGACAGGGGCTAGGCAATCAGCCCCAGCATTTT	CASSDTGQGLGNQPQHF
TRBV7-3	TRBJ1-5	-	TRBD1	TGTGCCAGCAGCTCGGACAGGGGACGTCAGCCCCAGCATTTT	CASSSDRGRQPQHF
TRBV7-8	TRBJ1-6	-	TRBD1	TGTGCCAGCAGCTTAGCAGGGGGCGGCTCACCCCTCCACTTT	CASSLAGGGSPLHF
TRBV28	TRBJ2-5	-	TRBD2	TGTGCCAGCAGTTTAGGAAGAATAGCGGGGGGAATTCAAGAGACCCAGTACTTC	CASSLGRIAGGIQETQYF
TRBV2	TRBJ2-2	-	TRBD1	TGTGCCAGCAGGTACGCCTCCGGGACAGACACCGGGGAGCTGTTTTTT	CASRYASGTDTGELFF
TRBV28	TRBJ1-2	-	TRBD1	TGTGCCACGGACAGGGGCGGCTACTATGGCTACACCTTC	CATDRGGYYGYTF
TRBV27	TRBJ2-7	-	-	TGTGCCAGCAGTTTCTTCGGAGGGGGCGAAACCTACGAGCAGTACTTC	CASSFFGGGETYEQYF
TRBV18	TRBJ2-7	-	TRBD2	TGTGCCAGCTCACCACCTCGGATTCGGGGGGTCTACGAGCAGTACTTC	CASSPPRIRGVYEQYF
TRBV4-3	TRBJ1-2	-	-	TGCGCCAGCAGCCAAGGCCGTGGAGCACGAAACACCTTC	CASSQGRGARNTF
TRBV5-1	TRBJ2-7	-	TRBD1	TGCGCCAGCAGCACATCAACCGGGACAGCAGTCTACGAGCAGTACTTC	CASSTSTGTAVYEQYF
TRBV21-1	TRBJ2-2	-	-	TGTGCCAGCAGCAAATGCCTAGCGGGGGGAATGAACACCGGGGAGCTGTTTTTT	CASSKCLAGGMNTGELFF
TRBV27	TRBJ2-3	-	TRBD2	TGTGCCAGCAGTTTATCCGGCAGCGGGGGGGCGAGAGATACGCAGTATTTT	CASSLSGSGGARDTQYF
TRBV5-1	TRBJ1-5	-	-	TGCGCCAGCAGCTTGGATGGGGGGGGGCAGCCCCAGCATTTT	CASSLDGGGQPQHF
TRBV7-2	TRBJ2-2	-	-	TGTGCCACCGCTTGGACAGAAAACACCGGGGAGCTGTTTTTT	CATAWTENTGELFF
TRBV18	TRBJ1-2	-	-	TGTGCCAGCTCCCTGAGGTCGGACGGGGGCTATGGCTACACCTTC	CASSLRSDGGYGYTF
TRBV6-2/TRBV6-3	TRBJ2-7	-	TRBD2	TGTGCCAGCAGTTACTCTATCAGGGCTAGCGGGAACTACGAGCAGTACTTC	CASSYSIRASGNYEQYF
TRBV7-9	TRBJ1-2	-	TRBD1	TGTGCCAGCAGCTTAGCGACAGGGGCTAACTATGGCTACACCTTC	CASSLATGANYGYTF
TRBV28	TRBJ1-2	-	TRBD1	TGTGCCAGCAGGCGACAGGGGGTGAACTATGGCTACACCTTC	CASRRQGVNYGYTF
TRBV5-6	TRBJ2-3	-	TRBD2	TGTGCCAGCAGCTTTGCTGGACTAGCGGGGGGGCCCGTAGATACGCAGTATTTT	CASSFAGLAGGPVDTQYF
TRBV3-1/TRBV3-2	TRBJ2-2	-	TRBD2	TGTGCCAGCAGCCAAAGCGGGATTAGGACCGGGGAGCTGTTTTTT	CASSQSGIRTGELFF
TRBV28	TRBJ1-6	-	-	TGTGCCAGCCGTTCCGGGACAAGCAATTCACCCCTCCACTTT	CASRSGTSNSPLHF
TRBV19	TRBJ1-1	-	-	TGTGCCAGTAGTATTCAGGGCAACACTGAAGCTTTCTTT	CASSIQGNTEAFF
TRBV7-8	TRBJ2-7	-	TRBD2	TGTGCCAGCAGCTTAGGTAGCGGGGGCACCTACGAGCAGTACTTC	CASSLGSGGTYEQYF
TRBV5-1	TRBJ2-2	few	-	TGCGCCAGCAGCTTAACACCGAACACCGGGGAGCTGTTTTTT	CASSLTPNTGELFF
TRBV4-3	TRBJ1-3	-	-	TGCGCCAGCAGCCAAGCGGGGGAGGGTGGAAACACCATATATTTT	CASSQAGEGGNTIYF
TRBV11-1	TRBJ2-2	-	-	TGTGCCAGCAGCTTATTGACAGGCACCGGGGAGCTGTTTTTT	CASSLLTGTGELFF
TRBV3-1/TRBV3-2	TRBJ2-5	-	TRBD2	TGTGCCAGCAGCCCCCCTTTGGGACTAGCGGGGGGGCAAGAGACCCAGTACTTC	CASSPPLGLAGGQETQYF
TRBV27	TRBJ1-6	-	-	TGTGCCAGCAGAGAGAGCTCCTATAATTCACCCCTCCACTTT	CASRESSYNSPLHF
TRBV7-8	TRBJ1-2	-	-	TGTGCCAGCAGCGGAAGGAGGGCAGGGTTGGGTTATGGCTACACCTTC	CASSGRRAGLGYGYTF
TRBV9	TRBJ2-1	-	-	TGTGCCAGCAGCCTCACAATGGAGCAGTTCTTC	CASSLTMEQFF
TRBV4-3	TRBJ2-3	-	TRBD2	TGCGCCAGCAGCCCGGGGGCGGGGGGTGCCATGAAAACAGATACGCAGTATTTT	CASSPGAGGAMKTDTQYF
TRBV28	TRBJ1-6	few	-	TGTGTCGTCCAGGGAAATTGGAATTCACCCCTCCACTTT	CVVQGNWNSPLHF
TRBV2	TRBJ2-3	-	TRBD2	TGTGCCAGCAGTGAACCGGGAGGGTACACAGATACGCAGTATTTT	CASSEPGGYTDTQYF
TRBV15	TRBJ2-5	-	TRBD1	TGTGCCACCAGCAGAACCGACAGGGGGCGAGGGGAGACCCAGTACTTC	CATSRTDRGRGETQYF
TRBV3-1/TRBV3-2	TRBJ2-3	-	TRBD2	TGTGCCAGCAGCCAATCTGCGGGGGTACCCACAGATACGCAGTATTTT	CASSQSAGVPTDTQYF
TRBV7-6	TRBJ2-7	-	-	TGTGCCAGCAGCTTAGGGGGGGAACCATCCTACGAGCAGTACTTC	CASSLGGEPSYEQYF
TRBV7-2	TRBJ2-7	-	TRBD2	TGTGCCAGCAGCTTAGAGAGACTAGCCATCCCATTCTCCTACGAGCAGTACTTC	CASSLERLAIPFSYEQYF
TRBV7-2	TRBJ2-1	-	TRBD1	TGTGCCAGCAGCTTAGTTACAGGGGGGAATGAGCAGTTCTTC	CASSLVTGGNEQFF
TRBV5-5	TRBJ1-1	-	TRBD1	TGTGCCAGCAGTCAGTTGACAGGGCTGAACACTGAAGCTTTCTTT	CASSQLTGLNTEAFF